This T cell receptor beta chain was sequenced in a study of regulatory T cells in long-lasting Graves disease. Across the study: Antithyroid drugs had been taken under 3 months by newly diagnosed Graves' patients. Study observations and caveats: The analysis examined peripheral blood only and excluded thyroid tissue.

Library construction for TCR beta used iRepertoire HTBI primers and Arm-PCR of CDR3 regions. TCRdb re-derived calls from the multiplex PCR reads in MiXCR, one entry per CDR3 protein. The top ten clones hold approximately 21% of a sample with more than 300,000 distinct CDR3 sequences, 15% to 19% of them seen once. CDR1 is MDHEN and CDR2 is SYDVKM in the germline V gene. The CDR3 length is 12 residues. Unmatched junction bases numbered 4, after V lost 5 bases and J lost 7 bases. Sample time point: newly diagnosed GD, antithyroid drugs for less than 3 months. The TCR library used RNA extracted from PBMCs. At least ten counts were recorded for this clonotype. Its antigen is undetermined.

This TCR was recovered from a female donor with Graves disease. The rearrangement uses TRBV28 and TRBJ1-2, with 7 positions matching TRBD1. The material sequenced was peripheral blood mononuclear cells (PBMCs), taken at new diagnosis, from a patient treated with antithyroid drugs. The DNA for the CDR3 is TGTGCCAGCAGTCCGACAGGGCCTGGCTACACCTTC. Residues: CASSPTGPGYTF.